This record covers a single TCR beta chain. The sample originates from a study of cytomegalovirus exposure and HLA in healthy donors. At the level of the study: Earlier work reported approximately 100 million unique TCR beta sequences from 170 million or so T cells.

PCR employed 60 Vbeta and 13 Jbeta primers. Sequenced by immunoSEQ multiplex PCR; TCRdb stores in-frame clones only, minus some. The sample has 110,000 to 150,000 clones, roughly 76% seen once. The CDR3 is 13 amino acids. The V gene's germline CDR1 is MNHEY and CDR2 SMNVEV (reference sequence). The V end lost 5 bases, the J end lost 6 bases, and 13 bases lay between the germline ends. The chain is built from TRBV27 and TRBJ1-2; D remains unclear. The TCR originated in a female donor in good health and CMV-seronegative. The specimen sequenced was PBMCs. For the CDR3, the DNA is TGTGCCAGCAGTCTTACCCAGCGGGATGGCTACACCTTC. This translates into CASSLTQRDGYTF.